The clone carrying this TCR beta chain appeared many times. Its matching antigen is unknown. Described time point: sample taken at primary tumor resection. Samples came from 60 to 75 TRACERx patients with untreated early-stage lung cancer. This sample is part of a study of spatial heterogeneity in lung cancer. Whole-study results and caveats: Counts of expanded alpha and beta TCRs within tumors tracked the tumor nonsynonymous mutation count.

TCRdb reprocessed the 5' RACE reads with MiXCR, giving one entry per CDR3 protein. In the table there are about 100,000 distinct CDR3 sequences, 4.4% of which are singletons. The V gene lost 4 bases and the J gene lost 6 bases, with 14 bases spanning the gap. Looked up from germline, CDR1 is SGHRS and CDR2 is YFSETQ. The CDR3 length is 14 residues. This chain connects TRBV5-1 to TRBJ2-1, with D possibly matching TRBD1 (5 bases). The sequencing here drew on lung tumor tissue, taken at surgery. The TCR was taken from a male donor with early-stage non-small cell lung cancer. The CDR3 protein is CASSVEGVGNEQFF. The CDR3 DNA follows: TGCGCCAGCAGCGTTGAAGGGGTCGGCAATGAGCAGTTCTTC.